A single sample gave rise to the 21 T cell receptor beta chains below, sequenced in a study of OX40 agonist ivuxolimab in advanced cancers. TCRdb keeps only in-frame clones here, not all; method: immunoSEQ multiplex PCR. The table has 50,000 to 80,000 clones, 85% to 95% seen once; the top ten hold about 0.44%. The sequences come from CD4+ or CD8+ T cells sorted from blood, collected in a trial of the OX40 agonist ivuxolimab. The receptors shown here come from an adult with an advanced solid tumor such as melanoma, head and neck, liver or kidney cancer.

V and J are TRBV10-2 and TRBJ2-3; 8 positions agree with TRBD2. The CDR3 runs to 15 residues. Looked up from germline, CDR1 is WSHSY and CDR2 is SAAADI. Trimming at V came to 6 bases and at J to 3 bases, leaving 8 bases not matched to a gene. The CDR3, as DNA: TGCGCCAGCAGCTCAGGGGCTAGCGGGACAGATACGCAGTATTTT. Residues: CASSSGASGTDTQYF.

The chain carries TRBV30 and TRBJ2-1, with 11 bases identical to TRBD2. The CDR3 extends over 15 amino acids. Trimming cost V 5 bases and J 9 bases; bases outside gene matches: 12. Per the germline V gene, CDR1 is GTSNPN and CDR2 is SVGIG (reference sequence). The CDR3 loop reads CAWYGLAGPPGEQFF. Written as DNA, the CDR3 is TGTGCCTGGTACGGACTAGCGGGCCCGCCGGGTGAGCAGTTCTTC.

The chain uses TRBV7-9 and TRBJ2-5, with 10 bases lining up with TRBD1. The CDR3 length is 13 residues. The J segment lost 5 bases and the V segment lost 5 bases, leaving 2 bases of the junction unmatched. The V gene's germline CDR1 is SEHNR and CDR2 FQNEAQ (reference sequence). CDR3 nucleotides: TGTGCCAGCAGCCCGACAGGGGGCGAGACCCAGTACTTC. It codes for CASSPTGGETQYF.

The chain carries TRBV5-1 and TRBJ2-3; D remains ambiguous. This CDR3 comprises 12 residues. V shed 4 bases and J shed 0 bases, with 3 bases lying between them. Germline loops: CDR1 SGHRS, CDR2 YFSETQ. DNA of the CDR3: TGCGCCAGCAGCGTGAGCACAGATACGCAGTATTTT. Translated, it gives CASSVSTDTQYF.

The genes are TRBV5-6 and TRBJ2-1, with D perhaps being TRBD1 or TRBD2 (5 bases each). The CDR3 runs to 15 residues. Trimming left V 4 bases short and J 5 bases short, with 16 bases between. The V gene's germline CDR1 is SGHDT and CDR2 YYEEEE. The CDR3 sequence: CASSPGGALNNEQFF. In DNA form, the CDR3 reads TGTGCCAGCAGCCCTGGGGGAGCCCTCAACAATGAGCAGTTCTTC.

J is TRBJ2-7 and V is TRBV15; no reliable D call. V was shortened by 2 bases and J by 0 bases, with 8 bases between the two germline ends. This CDR3 contains 14 residues. Germline values: CDR1 LNHNV, CDR2 YYDKDF (reference sequence). The DNA for the CDR3 is TGTGCCACCAGCAGAACAAGAAGCTCCTACGAGCAGTACTTC. Translated: CATSRTRSSYEQYF.

The chain has TRBV18 and TRBJ2-2, with TRBD1 matching 10 bases. The V gene end was trimmed by 1 base and the J gene end by 6 bases; junction bases not matched to a gene: 8. Germline V lookup: CDR1 KGHSH, CDR2 LQKENI. The CDR3 covers 17 residues. The DNA of the CDR3 is TGTGCCAGCTCACCACGGGACAGGGGAATTCTTTCCGGGGAGCTGTTTTTT. This gives the protein CASSPRDRGILSGELFF.

The chain employs TRBV5-5 and TRBJ1-4; 9 nucleotides align to TRBD1. Germline CDR1 and CDR2: SGHKS and YYEKEE (reference sequence). The CDR3 has 15 residues. Trimming cost V 5 bases and J 8 bases; bases outside gene matches: 10. The CDR3 region has the DNA TGTGCCAGCAGATATACCGGGACAGGGACGGAAAAACTGTTTTTT. As protein: CASRYTGTGTEKLFF.

The CDR3 nucleotides read TGTGCCAGCTCACCAGTGGACAGGGGTAGCAATCAGCCCCAGCATTTT. It translates to CASSPVDRGSNQPQHF. The gene calls are TRBV18 and TRBJ1-5; 9 bases align to TRBD1. The V gene end was trimmed by 2 bases and the J gene end by 0 bases; junction bases not matched to a gene: 2. The CDR3 sequence is 16 residues long. Germline V CDR1 and CDR2: KGHSH, LQKENI.

This sequence joins TRBV9 and TRBJ2-1; 9 bases match TRBD1. The CDR3 loop spans 16 amino acids. Germline loops: CDR1 SGDLS, CDR2 YYNGEE. V was clipped by 3 bases and J by 3 bases; unmatched bases: 7. CDR3 amino acids: CASSASGTGNYNEQFF. The CDR3 nucleotides are TGTGCCAGCAGCGCCTCCGGGACAGGGAACTACAATGAGCAGTTCTTC.

The rearrangement links TRBV14 to TRBJ2-2, with TRBD1 as a possible D gene (5 bases). The CDR3 has 14 residues. Germline CDR1 SGHDN, CDR2 FVKESK. V lost 4 bases, J lost 5 bases, and 11 bases lay in between. The CDR3 loop reads CASSPVRETGELFF. Written as DNA, the CDR3 is TGTGCCAGCAGCCCGGTCAGGGAAACCGGGGAGCTGTTTTTT.

This clone was picked up one time. This rearrangement joins TRBV7-9 to TRBJ2-2, with TRBD2 matching 9 bases. Trimming at V came to 5 bases and at J to 4 bases, leaving 8 bases not matched to a gene. CDR1 SEHNR and CDR2 FQNEAQ come from the germline V gene (reference sequence). The CDR3 runs to 16 residues. CDR3 region: CASSLGIAGVTGELFF. The CDR3 DNA follows: TGTGCCAGCAGCCTCGGGATAGCGGGAGTCACCGGGGAGCTGTTTTTT.

V and J are TRBV5-5 and TRBJ2-5; TRBD1 agrees at 12 bases. Germline V CDR1 and CDR2: SGHKS, YYEKEE (reference sequence). CDR3 length: 15 amino acids. The V gene end was trimmed by 5 bases and the J gene end by 4 bases; junction bases not matched to a gene: 6. DNA of the CDR3: TGTGCCAGCAGTCTGGGACAGGGGGCTTTAGAGACCCAGTACTTC. Translation: CASSLGQGALETQYF.

This chain uses TRBV5-1 with TRBJ2-3; no clear D gene. This CDR3 has 13 amino acids. Germline values: CDR1 SGHRS, CDR2 YFSETQ. V gave up 8 bases and J gave up 0 bases, with 10 bases separating them. DNA for the CDR3: TGCGCCAGTGGCAGATTCAGCACAGATACGCAGTATTTT. It is translated as CASGRFSTDTQYF.

The chain's CDR3 is CASREGTGANVLTF. The CDR3, as DNA: TGTGCCAGCAGGGAGGGGACAGGGGCCAACGTCCTGACTTTC. This chain links TRBV7-9 with TRBJ2-6; perhaps D is TRBD1 or TRBD2 (6 bases each). Trimming cost V 6 bases and J 4 bases, with 10 bases left between them. The CDR3 spans 14 residues. Germline V lookup: CDR1 SEHNR, CDR2 FQNEAQ (reference sequence).

The chain links TRBV5-1 to TRBJ2-5; D gene unclear. V was cut by 5 bases and J by 5 bases, with 13 bases left in between. The germline V gene has CDR1 SGHRS and CDR2 YFSETQ. This CDR3 has 13 amino acids. The CDR3 DNA is TGCGCCAGCAGGGGCCTCGACGGGGAGACCCAGTACTTC. It is translated as CASRGLDGETQYF.

The V gene is TRBV5-4, the J gene TRBJ2-2; D tentatively fits TRBD1 or TRBD2 (5 bases each). CDR3 length: 16 amino acids. Trimming removed 0 bases at V and 4 bases at J, with 13 bases between. Germline loops: CDR1 SGHNT, CDR2 YYREEE (reference sequence). The CDR3 region has the DNA TGTGCCAGCAGCTTGGCCTTGGGGGTGGTCACCGGGGAGCTGTTTTTT. This translates into CASSLALGVVTGELFF.

The J gene is TRBJ2-7, the V gene TRBV15, with 12 bases that match TRBD2. V dropped 4 bases and J dropped 4; count of bases not matched to a gene: 20. The CDR3 has 20 amino acids. The germline V gene has CDR1 LNHNV and CDR2 YYDKDF (reference sequence). This CDR3 is CATSTITGTSGLTRGYEQYF. CDR3 in DNA: TGTGCCACCAGCACGATAACCGGGACTAGCGGGTTAACAAGGGGGTACGAGCAGTACTTC.

This chain joins TRBV5-6 and TRBJ1-2; 8 bases fit TRBD1. This CDR3 has 14 residues. After removal of 1 base from V and 5 bases from J, the junction contained 4 bases not matched to a gene. Germline CDR1 is SGHDT and CDR2 is YYEEEE. CDR3 amino acids: CASSLRGQVYGYTF. The CDR3 DNA sequence: TGTGCCAGCAGCTTGCGGGGACAGGTTTATGGCTACACCTTC.

The gene calls are TRBV7-2 and TRBJ2-7; no definite D call. V was pared by 5 bases and J by 5 bases, with 7 bases between. Germline CDR1 and CDR2: SGHTA and FQGNSA. The CDR3 runs 11 residues. CDR3 DNA sequence: TGTGCCAGCAGCCCTTTGGACGAGCAGTACTTC. The encoded protein is CASSPLDEQYF. Full variable domain (outside the CDR3, taken from reference TRBV7-2 and TRBJ2-7): GAGVSQSPSNKVTEKGKDVELRCDPISGHTALYWYRQSLGQGLEFLIYFQGNSAPDKSGLPSDRFSAERTGGSVSTLTIQRTQQEDSAVYLCASSPLDEQYFGPGTRLTVT.

As for this clone: The junction departs from the called germline gene at one end, perhaps through a read error. The V call is TRBV7-9, the J call TRBJ1-1, with TRBD1 as a possible D gene (5 bases). This CDR3 contains 14 residues. Germline CDR1 SEHNR, CDR2 FQNEAQ (reference sequence). CDR3 residues: CASSLGQGRLELVF. CDR3 DNA: TGTGCCAGCAGCTTAGGGCAGGGCCGACTAGAGTTGGTCTTT.